This TCR beta chain originates from a study of blood T cells in healthy people across ages. Trimming took off 1 base at V and 7 bases at J, with 9 bases between the two ends. The CDR3 runs 13 residues. Per the germline V gene, CDR1 is LGHDT and CDR2 is YNNKEL (reference sequence). Overall study findings and caveats: No conclusive comparison of naive versus antigen-experienced cells was possible with unsorted PBMCs. Older individuals had lower TCR beta diversity per million T cells (the decline was roughly linear). In the absence of known donor CMV status, changes in expanded clonotypes were possibly confounded.

To note about this clonotype: What it binds is unknown.

With a J-beta primer mix and a sample-barcoded 5' primer, a second PCR ran about 7 to 12 cycles. Carrying 12 random nucleotides, a template-switch adaptor labeled each individual cDNA molecule. TCRdb passed the 5' RACE reads through MiXCR, listing each CDR3 protein once. The sample records about 1.4 million distinct CDR3 sequences, approximately 63% being singletons. This chain uses TRBV3-1 with TRBJ2-3; D gene unclear. This receptor was identified in a man younger than 35 in good health. Material: blood. The CDR3 protein is CASSQGPVNTQYF. The CDR3 coding sequence is TGTGCCAGCAGCCAAGGTCCGGTCAATACGCAGTATTTT.